This T cell receptor gamma chain derives from a study of gamma-delta T cells after stem cell transplantation. TCRdb re-analyzed the RT-PCR reads via CATT. The table has over a thousand gamma-chain clones, around 3% seen once; the top ten hold 30% to 35%. Regarding this clone: A much more abundant neighbour one base away suggests this may be a read error. The sample has other DNA sequences that encode this CDR3 too.

The CDR3 loop spans 13 amino acids. Germline lookup yields CDR1 EGSTGY and CDR2 YDSYTSSV. The sample consisted of gamma-delta T cells. The sequence came from a human donor. It is not recorded whose cells these are; they may come from a transplant donor. The chain couples TRGV4 to TRGJ1 or TRGJ2. CDR3 residues: CATWESVYYKKLF. The CDR3 bases are TGTGCCACCTGGGAGAGTGTATATTATAAGAAGCTCTTT.